The clone carrying this T cell receptor (beta chain) was seen ten or more times. The length of the CDR3 is 16 residues. V was pared by 1 base and J by 4 bases, with 13 bases between. Per germline, CDR1 KGHSH and CDR2 LQKENI. Sample time point: newly diagnosed GD, antithyroid drugs for less than 3 months. Making the TCR library involved RNA that had been extracted from PBMCs. Libraries of TCR beta came from iRepertoire HTBI primers plus Arm-PCR of CDR3 regions. TCRdb re-derived calls from the multiplex PCR reads in MiXCR, one entry per CDR3 protein. The repertoire includes about 440,000 distinct CDR3 sequences, approximately 15% of them detected once, and approximately 15% sits in the top ten. The entry originates in a study of regulatory T cells in long-lasting Graves disease. The sample also formed part of further work on T cells in Graves' hyperthyroidism and ophthalmopathy.

This chain joins TRBV18 and TRBJ1-4; D ambiguous. This receptor was identified in a woman in her 30s with Graves disease. Specimen: peripheral blood mononuclear cells (PBMCs), collected at new diagnosis, from a patient treated with antithyroid drugs. The CDR3 nucleotides are TGTGCCAGCTCACCACGGCGGTCCAGAGATAATGAAAAACTGTTTTTT. It translates to CASSPRRSRDNEKLFF.